Sequencing of this T cell receptor beta chain was carried out in a study of OX40 agonist ivuxolimab in advanced cancers. The wider study: Prior anti-PD-1, anti-PD-L1 or anti-CTLA-4 therapy was allowed; approximately 41% had some. Partial responses occurred in Three dose-escalation patients, one with hepatocellular carcinoma and two with cutaneous melanoma.

Profiled with immunoSEQ multiplex PCR; TCRdb holds only in-frame clones, not every one. Among tens of thousands of clones listed, 84% were seen once. Germline V gives CDR1 LGHNA, CDR2 YSLEER. The CDR3 has 17 residues. Trimming cost V 0 bases and J 6 bases, with 17 bases left between them. Patients were ruled out by autoimmune disease history or systemic immunosuppression. The chain couples TRBV4-3 to TRBJ2-2, with TRBD1 as a possible D gene (7 bases). The sequence was collected from an adult with an advanced solid tumor such as melanoma, head and neck, liver or kidney cancer. The material was CD4+ or CD8+ T cells sorted from blood, obtained in a trial of the OX40 agonist ivuxolimab. CDR3 protein: CASSQDTAGGSAGELFF. The DNA of the CDR3 is TGCGCCAGCAGCCAAGATACGGCAGGGGGGAGTGCCGGGGAGCTGTTTTTT.